The rows below give T cell receptor beta chains drawn from one sample of a study of regulatory T cells in long-lasting Graves disease. From the multiplex PCR reads, TCRdb called clonotypes with MiXCR, one entry per CDR3 protein. The table records 400,000 to 450,000 distinct CDR3 sequences, 20% to 30% of them present only once. The source was peripheral blood mononuclear cells (PBMCs), collected when the disease was refractory, from a patient treated with antithyroid drugs. These receptor sequences come from a female donor with Graves disease. Each CDR3 is given with its conserved first and last residue. The order of the fields is J gene, D gene, V gene, clone size, CDR3 protein, CDR3 DNA. A D gene is named only where the DNA matches it firmly. Rows give clone size only sometimes, using once, few, many, or a class for an expanded clone.

>TRBJ2-2|NA|TRBV19|NA
CASNLLGDTGELFF
TGTGCCAGTAATTTGTTAGGGGACACCGGGGAGCTGTTTTTT
>TRBJ2-2|TRBD2|TRBV28|NA
CASSSRKVAGGSGELFF
TGTGCCAGCAGTTCGAGAAAAGTAGCGGGAGGGTCCGGGGAGCTGTTTTTT
>TRBJ2-2|NA|TRBV12-3/TRBV12-4|many
CASRKFTGELFF
TGTGCCAGCAGAAAGTTCACCGGGGAGCTGTTTTTT
>TRBJ2-7|NA|TRBV28|NA
CASRVATATRSYEQYF
TGTGCCAGCAGGGTCGCGACGGCAACAAGATCCTACGAGCAGTACTTC
>TRBJ2-7|NA|TRBV19|NA
CASSISSGAYEQYF
TGTGCCAGTAGTATCTCCTCGGGGGCCTACGAGCAGTACTTC
>TRBJ1-2|NA|TRBV30|many
CAWTFGAYYGYTF
NA
>TRBJ1-1|NA|TRBV18|few
CASSPQVLQNTEAFF
TGTGCCAGCTCACCGCAAGTCTTACAGAACACTGAAGCTTTCTTT
>TRBJ2-5|NA|TRBV2|many
CASSGSGEETQYF
TGTGCCAGCAGTGGCTCAGGAGAAGAGACCCAGTACTTC
>TRBJ2-5|NA|TRBV28|many
CASSSDGTKQETQYF
TGTGCCAGCAGTTCGGACGGCACTAAACAAGAGACCCAGTACTTC
>TRBJ1-6|NA|TRBV28|many
CASSRWGGNSPLHF
TGTGCCAGCAGCCGTTGGGGGGGGAATTCACCCCTCCACTTT
>TRBJ2-7|TRBD1|TRBV5-1|NA
CASSLARQGGEQYF
TGCGCCAGCAGCTTGGCCCGACAGGGCGGCGAGCAGTACTTC
>TRBJ2-7|TRBD2|TRBV7-9|NA
CASSQPDGGEGREQYF
TGTGCCAGCAGTCAACCCGATGGTGGGGAGGGCCGCGAGCAGTACTTC
>TRBJ1-2|NA|TRBV6-1|NA
CASTRDRSSGYTF
TGTGCCAGCACCCGAGACCGGTCCAGTGGCTACACCTTC
>TRBJ2-5|TRBD1|TRBV18|many
CASHSGQGVQETQYF
TGTGCCAGCCATTCTGGACAGGGGGTTCAAGAGACCCAGTACTTC
>TRBJ2-6|NA|TRBV6-5|many
CASSYMWSGANVLTF
TGTGCCAGCAGTTACATGTGGAGTGGGGCCAACGTCCTGACTTTC
>TRBJ1-1|NA|TRBV28|NA
CASSLAVSMNTEAFF
TGTGCCAGCAGCTTAGCGGTAAGCATGAACACTGAAGCTTTCTTT
>TRBJ2-7|NA|TRBV30|NA
CAWSVLWGYEQYF
TGTGCCTGGAGTGTACTTTGGGGCTACGAGCAGTACTTC
>TRBJ2-1|TRBD2|TRBV20-1|NA
CSAREPGTSIDNEQFF
TGCAGTGCTAGAGAACCCGGGACTAGCATCGACAATGAGCAGTTCTTC
>TRBJ1-2|NA|TRBV6-1|few
CASSELTALTDYGYTF
TGTGCCAGCAGTGAATTGACAGCCCTGACTGACTATGGCTACACCTTC
>TRBJ2-7|TRBD2|TRBV2|NA
CASNLAGEGTEQYF
TGTGCCAGCAATCTAGCGGGAGAGGGGACCGAGCAGTACTTC
>TRBJ2-5|NA|TRBV28|few
CASNTAGTRETQYF
TGTGCCAGCAACACGGCAGGGACCCGAGAGACCCAGTACTTC
>TRBJ1-2|NA|TRBV27|many
CASSLEPRSGGYTF
TGTGCCAGCAGTTTGGAACCCCGGTCGGGAGGCTACACCTTC
>TRBJ2-7|NA|TRBV20-1|many
CIPGGVVSYEQYF
TGCATCCCAGGAGGAGTGGTCTCCTACGAGCAGTACTTC
>TRBJ2-7|NA|TRBV20-1|NA
CSARDGGLEEQYF
TGCAGTGCTAGAGATGGAGGGTTGGAGGAGCAGTACTTC
>TRBJ2-7|TRBD1|TRBV20-1|few
CSASDRVDEQYF
TGCAGTGCCTCGGACAGGGTTGACGAGCAGTACTTC
>TRBJ1-2|NA|TRBV7-2|NA
CASSPHQGNYGYTF
TGTGCCAGCAGCCCGCACCAGGGTAACTATGGCTACACCTTC
>TRBJ2-7|TRBD1|TRBV6-1|NA
CASSSGTGGGKQYF
TGTGCCAGCAGCTCCGGGACAGGGGGCGGAAAGCAGTACTTC
>TRBJ2-1|NA|TRBV5-1|NA
CASSFGLTGSRSYNEQFF
TGCGCCAGCAGCTTTGGTCTAACAGGGTCGAGGTCCTACAATGAGCAGTTCTTC
>TRBJ1-4|TRBD1|TRBV7-2|NA
CASRGGQGPYLNNEKLFF
TGTGCCAGCAGGGGGGGACAGGGGCCCTACCTGAATAATGAAAAACTGTTTTTT
>TRBJ1-2|NA|TRBV2|few
CASSERTRGGGDTF
TGTGCCAGCAGTGAACGAACTAGGGGCGGGGGGGACACCTTC
>TRBJ1-2|TRBD1|TRBV6-1|NA
CASSKRPPGQLPNYGYTF
TGTGCCAGCAGTAAGCGGCCCCCGGGACAGCTCCCCAACTACGGCTACACCTTC
>TRBJ2-7|TRBD2|TRBV20-1|NA
CSARDWSSGKSPYEQYF
TGCAGTGCTAGAGATTGGTCAAGCGGGAAATCCCCCTACGAGCAGTACTTC
>TRBJ1-2|NA|TRBV3-1|many
CASSQDRHVMGYGYTF
TGTGCCAGCAGCCAAGACCGGCACGTTATGGGCTATGGCTACACCTTC
>TRBJ2-5|TRBD2|TRBV7-3|many
CASSSSGRLWETQYF
TGTGCCAGCAGCTCTAGCGGGAGGTTGTGGGAGACCCAGTACTTC
>TRBJ2-5|TRBD2|TRBV28|many
CASSLAGTSGRETQYF
TGTGCCAGCAGCCTAGCTGGGACTAGCGGGAGGGAGACCCAGTACTTC
>TRBJ2-1|TRBD2|TRBV27|NA
CASRTSGRAGEQFF
TGTGCCAGCAGGACTAGCGGGAGGGCCGGTGAGCAGTTCTTC
>TRBJ1-2|NA|TRBV30|few
CAWSVSQSNLYYGYTF
TGTGCCTGGAGTGTATCGCAGAGCAACCTATACTATGGCTACACCTTC
>TRBJ1-2|TRBD1|TRBV5-1|NA
CASSLSGQGGDGYTF
TGCGCCAGCAGCTTGTCGGGACAGGGTGGTGATGGCTACACCTTC
>TRBJ2-5|NA|TRBV12-3/TRBV12-4|few
CASSFGAGGSRDATQYF
NA